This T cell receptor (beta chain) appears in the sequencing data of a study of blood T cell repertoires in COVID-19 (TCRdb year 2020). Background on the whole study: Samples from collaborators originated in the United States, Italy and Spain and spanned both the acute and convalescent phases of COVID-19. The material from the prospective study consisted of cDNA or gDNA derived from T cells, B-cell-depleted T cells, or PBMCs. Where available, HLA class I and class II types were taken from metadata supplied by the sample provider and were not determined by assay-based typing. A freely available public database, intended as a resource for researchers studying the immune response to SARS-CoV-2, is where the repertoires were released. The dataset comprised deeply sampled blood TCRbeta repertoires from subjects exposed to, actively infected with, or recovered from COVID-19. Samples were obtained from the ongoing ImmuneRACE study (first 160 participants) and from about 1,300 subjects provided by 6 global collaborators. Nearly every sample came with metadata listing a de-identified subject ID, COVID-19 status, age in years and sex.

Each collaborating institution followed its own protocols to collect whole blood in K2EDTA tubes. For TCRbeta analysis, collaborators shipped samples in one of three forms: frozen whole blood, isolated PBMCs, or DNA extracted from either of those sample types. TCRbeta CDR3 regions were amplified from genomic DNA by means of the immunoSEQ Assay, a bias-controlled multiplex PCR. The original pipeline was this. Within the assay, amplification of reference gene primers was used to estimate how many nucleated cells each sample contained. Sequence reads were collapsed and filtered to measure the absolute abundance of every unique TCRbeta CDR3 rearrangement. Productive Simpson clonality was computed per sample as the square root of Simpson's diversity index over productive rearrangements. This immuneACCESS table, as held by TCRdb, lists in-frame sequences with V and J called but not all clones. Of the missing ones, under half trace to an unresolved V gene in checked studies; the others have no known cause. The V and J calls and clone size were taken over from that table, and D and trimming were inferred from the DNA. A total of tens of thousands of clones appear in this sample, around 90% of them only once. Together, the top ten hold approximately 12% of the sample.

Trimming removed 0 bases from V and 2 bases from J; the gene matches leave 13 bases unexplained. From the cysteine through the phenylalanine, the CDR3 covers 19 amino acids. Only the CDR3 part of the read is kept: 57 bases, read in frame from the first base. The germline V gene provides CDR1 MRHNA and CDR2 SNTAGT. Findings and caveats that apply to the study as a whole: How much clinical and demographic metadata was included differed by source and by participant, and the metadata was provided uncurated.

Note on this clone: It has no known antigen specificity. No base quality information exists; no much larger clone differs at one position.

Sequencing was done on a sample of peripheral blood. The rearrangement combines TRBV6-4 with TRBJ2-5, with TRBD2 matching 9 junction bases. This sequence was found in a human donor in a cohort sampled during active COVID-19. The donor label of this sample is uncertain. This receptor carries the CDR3 CASSDSRPSGKGLQETQYF. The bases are TGTGCCAGCAGTGACTCGAGGCCTAGCGGGAAAGGGCTACAAGAGACCCAGTACTTC.